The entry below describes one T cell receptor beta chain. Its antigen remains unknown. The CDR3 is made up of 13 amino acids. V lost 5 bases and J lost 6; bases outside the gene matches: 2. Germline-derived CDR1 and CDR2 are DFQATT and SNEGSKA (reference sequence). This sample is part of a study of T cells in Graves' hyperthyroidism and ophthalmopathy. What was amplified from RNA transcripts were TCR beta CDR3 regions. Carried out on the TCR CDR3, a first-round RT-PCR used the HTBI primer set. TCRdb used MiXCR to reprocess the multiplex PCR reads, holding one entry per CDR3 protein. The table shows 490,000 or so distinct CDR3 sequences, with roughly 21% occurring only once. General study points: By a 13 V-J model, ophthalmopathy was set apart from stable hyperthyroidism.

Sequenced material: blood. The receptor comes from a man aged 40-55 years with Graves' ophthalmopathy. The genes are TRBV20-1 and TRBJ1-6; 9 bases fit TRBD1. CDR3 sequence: CSASGQGNSPLHF. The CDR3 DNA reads TGCAGTGCTTCGGGACAGGGTAATTCACCCCTCCACTTT.